This T cell receptor (beta chain) was documented in a study of cytomegalovirus exposure and HLA in healthy donors (dated by TCRdb to 2015 to 2018). Study-level background: An earlier analysis of around 600 of the donors reported approximately 290 Gb of sequence data and around 110 million unique TCR beta sequences from around 200 million T cells. About 320 gigabases of sequencing data and roughly 90 million unique TCR sequences were included in an early release covering about 620 HLA-typed donors. Among the roughly 400 genotyped donors, approximately 76% belonged to the genetic ancestry cluster associated with self-reported Caucasian donors. The study aimed to test whether cataloging public T cell receptors could reveal signatures of past pathogen exposure. The T cell repertoires of under 700 subjects were profiled by immunosequencing and related to cytomegalovirus serostatus. A separate validation cohort of some 130 different subjects was used in addition to the approximately 700-subject first cohort. The study combined high-throughput TCR immunosequencing, statistical association of individual TCRs with disease status, and machine learning to predict cytomegalovirus infection status. A later analysis re-examined previously published TCR beta repertoires from over 500 donors and added high-resolution HLA genotyping to investigate patterns of TCR occurrence. In the later analysis, no new phenotypic data were used to find candidate immune exposures; instead, reliance was placed on TCR beta sequences and their occurrence across donors. To decide whether each TCR beta V gene segment behaved as functional or pseudogenic, an earlier analysis of some 570 of the donors relied on high-throughput TCR beta sequencing. Alongside the repertoire data, information on donor age, sex, ethnicity and CMV serostatus was compiled. A later genetic analysis took genome-wide SNP genotypes for about three fifths of the 666 donors and used that subset as a discovery cohort. Every discovery cohort repertoire had been produced on one sequencing platform. Class I and class II HLA loci were covered by the typing at four-digit resolution. Typing coverage differed by locus: A, B, C, DRB1 and DQB1 were typed in about 620-630 donors, DQA1 in about 560, DPA1 in around 600, and DPB1 in roughly 470. Five DR-DQ haplotypes were handled as single units for association and clustering, since linkage in the cohort was strong. Among several hundred genotyped donors of the cohort, an average of roughly 230,000 unique TCR beta nucleotide sequences was sequenced per donor, of which about 19% were non-productive.

The cohort was made up of about 610 healthy bone marrow donors. Cohort members were all nominally healthy when sampled, although unrecorded immune exposures were likely present. The donor tested CMV seronegative, placing the donor among the approximately 400 seronegative members of the cohort. Each donor provided a peripheral blood sample, and peripheral blood mononuclear cells were used for TCR beta sequencing. The Qiagen DNeasy Blood Extraction Kit was used to extract genomic DNA from the blood cell samples. Sequences MNHEY (CDR1) and SVGAGI (CDR2) are obtained from the germline V gene. Relative to germline, V is 0 bases shorter and J is 14 bases shorter, with 18 bases between their ends. The CDR3 has 14 amino acids, counting the end cysteine and phenylalanine. Of all the DNA, just the CDR3 is kept, 42 bases in frame from base 1. Results the study describes overall, beyond this receptor: Because counts were too low, more than 15 rarely observed V segments, including chromosome 9 orphons, were excluded from the earlier analysis of 587 of the donors. Most CMV-associated TCR beta chains appeared to be HLA-restricted in a later analysis, and the HLA associations seemed to be driven largely by CMV exposure. At a false discovery rate of 0.05, a later analysis linked under 20,000 TCR beta sequences to specific HLA alleles. Immune exposure information for the cohort was limited to CMV serostatus. Correlated functional status among segregating V segments might be attributable to linkage disequilibrium, but an unknown experimental factor could not be ruled out. When HLA alleles, especially DR and DQ, strongly co-occurred, TCR associations were difficult to assign to individual alleles. Because HLA typing was unavailable for some donors at each locus, only the typed subset was used in association tests. In a later genetic analysis, fewer N-insertions in productive TCRs were reported among donors in an Asian-associated ancestry cluster than the 666-donor mean. Because the 87-base-pair reads could not distinguish some IMGT-functional V segments, including TRBV6-2 and TRBV6-3, those segments were excluded. Cytomegalovirus status was reported to be diagnosed by the classifier with high specificity and sensitivity in both the original and validation cohorts. A group of highly shared sequence variants was considered likely to be a technical artifact of the sequencing pipeline. In vitro tests confirmed that a few of the cytomegalovirus-associated TCR beta chains recognize cytomegalovirus antigens. In the study, around 150 TCR beta chains were listed as associated with cytomegalovirus. Across donors, most TCR sequences were observed very rarely, whereas some public TCRs were present in many individuals. In a later analysis, HLA-associated TCR beta chains showed more clonal expansion and lower generation probabilities than non-associated chains that were equally common. In this cohort, only TCR beta chains were sequenced, and detectable features were limited by the absence of alpha or paired-chain data. A further reported finding was that TCR beta sequences accurately predicted the HLA-A and HLA-B alleles for most subjects in the first cohort. Presence/absence analyses assumed roughly uniform sequencing depth across donors, an assumption that may not hold. According to a later analysis, parvovirus B19, influenza, CMV and Epstein-Barr virus appeared linked to several top co-occurrence clusters. V-gene and J-gene trimming of TCR beta chains was associated with a missense DCLRE1C variant in a later genetic analysis, and the association was replicated in an independent cohort. Broadly in line with IMGT annotations, most TCR beta V segments showed up in productive rearrangements about 90% or about 30% of the time in an earlier analysis of 450 to 750 of the donors. In a later analysis, TCR association rates were found to vary across HLA loci, with the most associated TCRs seen for DRB1 alleles and the fewest for HLA-C alleles. It was suggested by the authors that the approach could potentially be generalized to other disease states and immunological phenotypes.

Library creation used the immunoSEQ multiplex PCR assay. For the multiplex PCR, a mixture combining 60 forward primers for TCR Vbeta segments and 13 reverse primers for TCR Jbeta segments was used. Amplification of the CDR3 region of rearranged TCR beta genes was performed with a multiplex PCR assay on genomic DNA. On the Illumina HiSeq System, the amplified TCR beta libraries were sequenced as 87-base-pair reads. The study's own analysis went as follows. A later analysis counted about 76 million unique TCR beta chains across the 550 to 750 repertoires, and 10 million to 11 million of these chains were shared by at least two donors. To remove PCR and sequencing errors, raw reads were error-corrected and collapsed into unique sequences using a nearest-neighbor algorithm that merged closely related sequences. V, D and J gene segments were assigned by aligning CDR3 sequences to IMGT reference sequences. For a sequence to be retained, a match of at least six nucleotides was required to both a V gene segment and a J gene segment. Rearrangements were called productive when the CDR3 lacked stop codons and stayed in frame with V and J; all others were non-productive. CDR3 was defined by IMGT convention, running from the second conserved V-encoded cysteine to the conserved J-encoded phenylalanine. Sequences without an unambiguous match to a single V gene segment were excluded from the earlier analysis of 500 to 700 of the donors. An earlier analysis of 500 to 700 of the donors classified V segments as functional when productive rearrangements were above 56.7% and as segregating when the standard deviation between donors was above 5%. A statistical classification framework was built to diagnose cytomegalovirus status from the catalog of TCR beta chain sequences. In a later analysis, V and J genes were assigned by comparing TCR nucleotide sequences against IMGT/GENE-DB human TR gene sequences. Using the TCRdist pipeline, a later analysis assigned CDR3 sequences along with most-parsimonious VDJ recombination scenarios. In a later analysis, each TCR beta chain was defined by its CDR3 amino acid sequence together with its V-gene family, and reads lacking a unique V-gene family were excluded. In a later analysis, 450 to 600 highly shared, low-generation-probability nucleotide sequences were removed to address suspected cross-contamination and a sequencing artifact. In a later analysis, a clonal expansion index for each public chain was calculated from normalized within-repertoire ranks of inferred template counts. Generation probabilities in a later analysis came from a VDJ recombination model fitted to out-of-frame rearrangements, and those results were checked against IGoR. In a later analysis, hypergeometric tests were used to score TCR-TCR, TCR-HLA and TCR-CMV co-occurrence, with a repertoire-size bias correction applied to TCR pairs. To estimate false discovery rates, a later analysis permuted the HLA or CMV assignments 20 times. In a later analysis, co-occurring TCRs were grouped using DBSCAN, and TCRdist sequence similarity was added for clustering within HLA-allele-positive subsets. For co-occurrence clustering, repertoires with fewer than 30,000 or more than 120,000 public chains were excluded, along with roughly five repertoires with anomalous nucleotide sharing. Not all clones reach the TCRdb copy of this immuneACCESS table, which keeps in-frame sequences only. Checked studies attribute under half of the gap to unresolved V genes and leave the rest unexplained. V, J and clone size reflect that table, while D and trimming were determined from the DNA. Recorded for this sample are about 180,000 clones; approximately 80% of them occurred a single time. The ten largest account for 1.3% of the sample.

This clone was seen a handful of times. It has no known antigen specificity. The sample holds no much larger clone one base away, and base qualities are not on file. The material sequenced was PBMCs. The clonotype was recovered from a man aged 25 to 40 in good health and CMV-seronegative. The rearranged segments are TRBV6-5 and TRBJ2-3; TRBD1 is a weak D gene call, 5 bases matching. The DNA sequence follows: TGTGCCAGCAGTTACTCGATAGGTGGGGCTCGGTGGTATTTT. Translated, this gives CASSYSIGGARWYF.